This T cell receptor (beta chain) was observed in a study of blood T cells in healthy people across ages. The study's findings and limits: A strong correlation was found between TCR beta diversity and the percentage of naive T cells.

Primers used in a second PCR of about 7 to 11 cycles were a sample-barcoded 5' primer and a J-beta primer mix. Each CDR3 protein is one row after TCRdb ran MiXCR on the 5' RACE reads. The sample lists more than 550,000 distinct CDR3 sequences; about 20% were seen once. A note on this clonotype: What it binds is unknown.

The V and J ends lost 6 bases and 0 bases respectively, with 21 bases between them. The germline gives CDR1 KGHSH, CDR2 LQKENI. This CDR3 spans 18 amino acids. The chain carries TRBV18 and TRBJ2-1, with D hard to call. The sequence derives from a man between 65 and 79 years old in good health. The sequenced sample consisted of blood. In DNA, the CDR3 is TGTGCCAGCTCTTATCCGGGCGTAGGCGGCTCCTCCTACAATGAGCAGTTCTTC. Translation gives CASSYPGVGGSSYNEQFF.